The 23 T cell receptor beta chains reported below all come from one sample, sequenced in a study of blood T cell repertoires in COVID-19. Using immunoSEQ multiplex PCR, the repertoire was profiled, and TCRdb retains in-frame clones only, with some absent. The sample contains some 450,000 clones, over 85% of which appear only once. Sample: peripheral blood. These TCRs come from a young man with COVID-19, enrolled during active disease.

The rearrangement links TRBV4-1 to TRBJ1-2, with TRBD1 identical over 7 bases. CDR1 is MGHRA and CDR2 is YSYEKL in the germline V gene. V lost 2 bases to trimming and J lost 10 bases; unmatched junction nucleotides: 7. The CDR3 extends over 13 amino acids. This CDR3 is CASSQTRDSTYTF. As DNA, the CDR3 is TGCGCCAGCAGCCAAACGAGGGACAGTACCTACACCTTC.

The chain is built from TRBV12-3 or TRBV12-4 and TRBJ1-1; D unclear. This CDR3 is 12 amino acids long. V shed 7 bases and J shed 6 bases, with 12 bases lying between them. CDR3 protein: CASTRAGSEAFF. The CDR3 bases are TGTGCCAGCACCCGAGCGGGGTCTGAAGCTTTCTTT.

A few counts support this clone. The chain uses TRBV5-4 and TRBJ2-5; the D is unclear. CDR1 and CDR2 from the germline V gene are SGHNT and YYREEE (reference sequence). This CDR3 is 12 amino acids long. V lost 3 bases, J lost 4 bases, and 7 bases lay in between. The CDR3 reads CASSSEAETQYF. The CDR3 DNA sequence: TGTGCCAGCAGCTCCGAGGCAGAGACCCAGTACTTC.

The chain links TRBV6-1 to TRBJ2-3; unclear D gene. The V and J ends lost 3 bases and 3 bases respectively, with 7 bases between them. Germline V gene lookup returns CDR1 MNHNS and CDR2 SASEGT. The CDR3 is made up of 13 amino acids. The chain's CDR3 is CASSELLTDTQYF. The DNA of the CDR3 is TGTGCCAGCAGTGAGCTACTTACAGATACGCAGTATTTT.

The J gene is TRBJ2-5, the V gene TRBV7-9, with a weak D call TRBD2 (5 bases). Looked up from germline, CDR1 is SEHNR and CDR2 is FQNEAQ (reference sequence). The CDR3 length is 15 residues. V lost 5 bases and J 2 bases, leaving 15 bases between the germline ends. CDR3 sequence (DNA): TGTGCCAGCAGCCCGAGGGCCCAGGTTCAAGAGACCCAGTACTTC. It translates to CASSPRAQVQETQYF.

V and J are TRBV28 and TRBJ2-1; TRBD1 is a possible D gene (6 bases). Per germline, CDR1 MDHEN and CDR2 SYDVKM. Trimming took 6 bases from V and 4 from J, leaving 16 bases between them. This CDR3 is 15 amino acids long. CDR3 sequence (DNA): TGTGCCAGCAGGATCACCGGGACATATTACAATGAGCAGTTCTTC. Its translation: CASRITGTYYNEQFF.

DNA for the CDR3: TGTGCCAGCAGTCCGCCGGGGGTAGGGAACAATGAGCAGTTCTTC. It yields the protein CASSPPGVGNNEQFF. This chain uses TRBV6-6 with TRBJ2-1; D is perhaps TRBD2 (6 bases). V shed 5 bases and J shed 5 bases, with 16 bases lying between them. Germline V gene data show CDR1 as MNHNY and CDR2 as SVGAGI (reference sequence). The CDR3 is 15 residues long.

The gene calls are TRBV5-1 and TRBJ1-2, with D possibly TRBD1 on 5 matching bases. CDR3 length equals 16 residues. CDR1 SGHRS and CDR2 YFSETQ come from the germline V gene. The V gene lost 0 bases and the J gene lost 5 bases, with 17 bases spanning the gap. For the CDR3, the DNA is TGCGCCAGCAGCTTGGCCGGGCAAGACGGGGGGTATGGCTACACCTTC. Translation: CASSLAGQDGGYGYTF.

This chain connects TRBV27 to TRBJ2-7, with 13 bases fitting TRBD2. There are 15 residues in the CDR3. J gave up 7 bases and V 7 bases, and 10 bases lay outside the gene matches. Germline V lookup: CDR1 MNHEY, CDR2 SMNVEV (reference sequence). The CDR3 region is CASTGLAGVLGEQYF. CDR3 coding DNA: TGTGCCAGCACCGGACTAGCGGGGGTCCTTGGTGAGCAGTACTTC.

The gene calls are TRBV10-2 and TRBJ2-3; D is unresolved. The germline gives CDR1 WSHSY, CDR2 SAAADI. V was pared by 2 bases and J by 5 bases, with 11 bases between. The CDR3 runs 14 residues. CDR3 coding DNA: TGCGCCAGCAGTGAGGCGCCGGTAGTAGATACGCAGTATTTT. Protein sequence: CASSEAPVVDTQYF.

Written as DNA, the CDR3 is TGTGCCAGCAGCCATCAAGCGGCTGAAGCTTTCTTT. This codes for CASSHQAAEAFF. The chain combines TRBV3-1 (or the pseudogene TRBV3-2) with TRBJ1-1; no clear D. Germline CDR1 reads LGHDT; CDR2 reads YNNKEL (reference sequence). V lost 3 bases and J 6 bases, leaving 8 bases between the germline ends. The CDR3 loop spans 12 amino acids.

J is TRBJ1-1 and V is TRBV13; 10 positions match TRBD1. Germline lookup yields CDR1 PRHDT and CDR2 FYEKMQ (reference sequence). The V and J ends lost 5 bases and 2 bases, in that order; junction bases with no gene match: 8. The CDR3 is made up of 16 amino acids. The CDR3 region is CASSGERDRGNTEAFF. The CDR3 DNA follows: TGTGCCAGCAGCGGAGAAAGGGACAGGGGCAACACTGAAGCTTTCTTT. The variable domain in full, completed from reference TRBV13 and TRBJ1-1, reads AAGVIQSPRHLIKEKRETATLKCYPIPRHDTVYWYQQGPGQDPQFLISFYEKMQSDKGSIPDRFSAQQFSDYHSELNMSSLELGDSALYFCASSGERDRGNTEAFFGQGTRLTVV.

The chain recombines TRBV4-1 with TRBJ2-1, with D possibly TRBD1 on 6 matching bases. The CDR3 runs to 16 residues. Per the germline V gene, CDR1 is MGHRA and CDR2 is YSYEKL. V lost 4 bases and J 3 bases, leaving 16 bases between the germline ends. CDR3 sequence reads: CASSLREDRIYNEQFF. The CDR3 DNA is TGCGCCAGCAGCCTGAGAGAAGACAGGATCTACAATGAGCAGTTCTTC.

The chain links TRBV6-1 to TRBJ2-5; the match to TRBD1 covers 11 bases. The length of the CDR3 is 15 residues. V lost 3 bases and J lost 7; bases outside the gene matches: 7. Germline CDR1 reads MNHNS; CDR2 reads SASEGT. CDR3 in amino acids: CASSERDRGSATQYF. As DNA, the CDR3 is TGTGCCAGCAGTGAGCGGGACAGGGGGAGTGCGACCCAGTACTTC.

This clone was recorded a few times. The chain links TRBV7-9 to TRBJ2-1; 8 bases map to TRBD1. Germline-derived CDR1 and CDR2 are SEHNR and FQNEAQ (reference sequence). CDR3 length: 19 residues. J lost 6 bases, V lost 1 base, and 17 bases had no gene match. DNA for the CDR3: TGTGCCAGCAGCTTAGTGGCCTTGGGACAGGCCCTAACCGCCAATGAGCAGTTCTTC. It encodes CASSLVALGQALTANEQFF.

The rearrangement uses TRBV5-4 and TRBJ2-5, with a possible D match to TRBD2 (5 bases). CDR3 size: 16 residues. V shed 0 bases and J shed 5 bases, with 17 bases lying between them. CDR1 is SGHNT and CDR2 is YYREEE in the germline V gene (reference sequence). DNA for the CDR3: TGTGCCAGCAGCTTGGACGTCGGGGTAGGGCGGGAGACCCAGTACTTC. It yields the protein CASSLDVGVGRETQYF.

The rearrangement links TRBV30 to TRBJ2-2; 7 positions match TRBD2. J gave up 1 base and V 4 bases, and 0 bases lay outside the gene matches. Germline values: CDR1 GTSNPN, CDR2 SVGIG (reference sequence). The CDR3 loop spans 13 amino acids. The CDR3 coding sequence is TGTGCCTGGACTAGCGGGAACACCGGGGAGCTGTTTTTT. This encodes CAWTSGNTGELFF. Full variable domain (remainder filled in from reference TRBV30 and TRBJ2-2): SQTIHQWPATLVQPVGSPLSLECTVEGTSNPNLYWYRQAAGRGLQLLFYSVGIGQISSEVPQNLSASRPQDRQFILSSKKLLLSDSGFYLCAWTSGNTGELFFGEGSRLTVL.

V usage is TRBV3-1 (or the pseudogene TRBV3-2) and J usage is TRBJ1-1, with TRBD1 matching over 7 bases. The CDR3 totals 12 residues. Germline V gene sequence: CDR1 LGHDT, CDR2 YNNKEL (reference sequence). Germline trimming cut 1 base from V and 11 bases from J; bases unmatched to any gene: 4. The CDR3 DNA sequence: TGTGCCAGCAGCCAAGGAGACAGGGATGCTTTCTTT. Protein: CASSQGDRDAFF.

Note on this clone: At one boundary the junction diverges from the germline segment, which might be a read error. V and J are TRBV6-5 and TRBJ2-7, with 8 bases that match TRBD2. Looked up from germline, CDR1 is MNHEY and CDR2 is SVGAGI. CDR3 size: 14 residues. CDR3 protein: CASSTSGGSSEQYF. The CDR3 DNA reads TGTGCCAGCAGTACATCGGGAGGGTCCTCCGAGCAGTACTTC.

The chain couples TRBV6-1 to TRBJ2-7, with TRBD2 identical over 7 bases. With V trimmed by 4 bases and J by 6 bases, 27 bases remained unmatched. Germline loops: CDR1 MNHNS, CDR2 SASEGT. The CDR3 runs to 20 residues. CDR3 sequence: CASSVRLDVPRTRKICEQYF. The CDR3 DNA reads as TGTGCCAGCAGTGTACGCCTCGATGTACCTCGGACTAGGAAAATCTGCGAGCAGTACTTC.

J is TRBJ2-2 and V is TRBV27; possible D gene TRBD1, 6 bases. The germline gives CDR1 MNHEY, CDR2 SMNVEV (reference sequence). The CDR3 runs 15 residues. V was clipped by 5 bases and J by 6 bases, with 16 bases between them. The CDR3, as DNA: TGTGCCAGCAGTAGGGACAACCCGGGTTCCGGGGAGCTGTTTTTT. As protein: CASSRDNPGSGELFF.

The V call is TRBV7-2, the J call TRBJ2-1, with 8 bases matching TRBD2. V was clipped by 5 bases and J by 10 bases; unmatched bases: 13. Germline V gives CDR1 SGHTA, CDR2 FQGNSA. The CDR3 is made up of 15 amino acids. CDR3 region: CASSPQAGAPLEQFF. CDR3 coding DNA: TGTGCCAGCAGCCCTCAAGCGGGGGCCCCCCTCGAGCAGTTCTTC.

The chain employs TRBV29-1 and TRBJ2-6; D gene unclear. The V end lost 3 bases, the J end lost 0 bases, and 12 bases lay between the germline ends. Germline loops: CDR1 SQVTM, CDR2 ANQGSEA. CDR3 size: 16 residues. The CDR3 spells CSVERHHSSGANVLTF. The CDR3 DNA follows: TGCAGCGTTGAGCGGCATCATAGCTCTGGGGCCAACGTCCTGACTTTC. Complete variable domain (other parts from reference TRBV29-1 and TRBJ2-6): SAVISQKPSRDICQRGTSLTIQCQVDSQVTMMFWYRQQPGQSLTLIATANQGSEATYESGFVIDKFPISRPNLTFSTLTVSNMSPEDSSIYLCSVERHHSSGANVLTFGAGSRLTVL.